The rows below give T cell receptor beta chains drawn from one sample of a study of T-cell reconstitution after alpha-beta-depleted transplantation in children. TCRdb recomputed calls from the PCR reads with MiXCR, one row per CDR3 protein. The repertoire has 500,000 to 650,000 distinct CDR3 sequences, 10% to 12% of them found once; the top ten carry 12% to 15%. Sample: PBMCs, mostly from graft donor cells, taken 180 days after TCRalphabeta/CD19-depleted stem cell transplant. The receptors stem from a female patient younger than 10 who had a stem cell transplant for aplastic anemia, so the T cells may come from the graft donor. Both conserved end residues are part of each CDR3. Fields, in order: J gene, V gene, clone size, D gene, CDR3 DNA, CDR3 protein. The D gene is left open where the match is weak. Clone size is shown for a subset of rows, as once, few, many or a class of expanded clone.

j_gene: TRBJ1-2; v_gene: TRBV12-3/TRBV12-4; abundance: -; d_gene: -; CDR3nt: TGTGCCAGCAGTTTTGGGACACACTATGGCTACACCTTC; CDR3aa: CASSFGTHYGYTF
j_gene: TRBJ2-1; v_gene: TRBV5-1; abundance: -; d_gene: TRBD2; CDR3nt: TGCGCCAGCAGCTTGGCGGGGGCTAGCGGGAGGGTCACTGAGCAGTTCTTC; CDR3aa: CASSLAGASGRVTEQFF
j_gene: TRBJ2-7; v_gene: TRBV6-2/TRBV6-3; abundance: -; d_gene: -; CDR3nt: TGTGCCAGCAGTTCAACATTTGGAAAGGGGCGACCCTCTTGCGAGCAGTACTTC; CDR3aa: CASSSTFGKGRPSCEQYF
j_gene: TRBJ2-5; v_gene: TRBV20-1; abundance: -; d_gene: TRBD2; CDR3nt: TGCAGTGCCCCCCAGGGACACAGCCTAGCGGGAATCCAAGAGACCCAGTACTTC; CDR3aa: CSAPQGHSLAGIQETQYF
j_gene: TRBJ2-3; v_gene: TRBV7-3; abundance: -; d_gene: -; CDR3nt: TGTGCCAGCAGCTTAGGCGGTGATCAACCCAGGACAGATACGCAGTATTTT; CDR3aa: CASSLGGDQPRTDTQYF
j_gene: TRBJ2-1; v_gene: TRBV11-2; abundance: -; d_gene: TRBD2; CDR3nt: TGTGCCAGCAGCTCACGGACTAGCGCGGGGCCTAATGAGCAGTTCTTC; CDR3aa: CASSSRTSAGPNEQFF
j_gene: TRBJ1-2; v_gene: TRBV5-5; abundance: many; d_gene: -; CDR3nt: TGTGCCAGCAGCTTGGATTTGCCAGGGGCTGGCGGCTACACCTTC; CDR3aa: CASSLDLPGAGGYTF
j_gene: TRBJ2-3; v_gene: TRBV29-1; abundance: many; d_gene: TRBD2; CDR3nt: TGCAGCACCGCTCTAGCGGGAGGGCCCCCAGATACGCAGTATTTT; CDR3aa: CSTALAGGPPDTQYF
j_gene: TRBJ2-5; v_gene: TRBV6-5; abundance: -; d_gene: -; CDR3nt: TGTGCCAGCAATTACGAGACAGGCAATCAAGAGACCCAGTACTTC; CDR3aa: CASNYETGNQETQYF
j_gene: TRBJ2-3; v_gene: TRBV7-9; abundance: few; d_gene: -; CDR3nt: TGTGCCAGCAGCACACCGCAGGGACTGCTCGAAGATACGCAGTATTTT; CDR3aa: CASSTPQGLLEDTQYF
j_gene: TRBJ2-2; v_gene: TRBV21-1; abundance: -; d_gene: -; CDR3nt: TGTGCCAGCAGCAAGACCGGGACTAGCGGGAGGAACACCGGGGAGCTGTTTTTT; CDR3aa: CASSKTGTSGRNTGELFF
j_gene: TRBJ2-1; v_gene: TRBV7-2; abundance: -; d_gene: TRBD1; CDR3nt: TGTGCCAGCAGCTTAGTCGGGACAGGGTTAGCCCCTCTGCGCTTGGAAAGCTCCTACAATGAGCAGTTCTTC; CDR3aa: CASSLVGTGLAPLRLESSYNEQFF
j_gene: TRBJ1-5; v_gene: TRBV11-2; abundance: -; d_gene: -; CDR3nt: TGTGCCAGCAGCTCAGGACAGAATAGCAATCAGCCCCAGCATTTT; CDR3aa: CASSSGQNSNQPQHF
j_gene: TRBJ2-5; v_gene: TRBV6-5; abundance: few; d_gene: -; CDR3nt: TGTGCCAGCAGTTACTTCAGGGAAAAGGTGACCCAGTACTTC; CDR3aa: CASSYFREKVTQYF
j_gene: TRBJ2-2; v_gene: TRBV29-1; abundance: -; d_gene: TRBD1; CDR3nt: TGCAGCGTTGAAAAGAGGGGGCACACCGGGGAGCTGTTTTTT; CDR3aa: CSVEKRGHTGELFF
j_gene: TRBJ2-1; v_gene: TRBV20-1; abundance: -; d_gene: -; CDR3nt: TGCAGTGCTAGAGGCCAGGGCGAGAATGAGCAGTTCTTC; CDR3aa: CSARGQGENEQFF
j_gene: TRBJ2-2; v_gene: TRBV20-1; abundance: -; d_gene: -; CDR3nt: TGCAGTGCCTCCGGCGGACGGGGGAACACCGGGGAGCTGTTTTTT; CDR3aa: CSASGGRGNTGELFF
j_gene: TRBJ2-1; v_gene: TRBV24-1; abundance: -; d_gene: -; CDR3nt: TGTGCCACCAGTACGGGGGATAACAATGAGCAGTTCTTC; CDR3aa: CATSTGDNNEQFF
j_gene: TRBJ1-4; v_gene: TRBV25-1; abundance: -; d_gene: -; CDR3nt: TGTGCCAGCCGCAGGGTGGGAAAGGAAAAACTGTTTTTT; CDR3aa: CASRRVGKEKLFF
j_gene: TRBJ1-2; v_gene: TRBV6-5; abundance: -; d_gene: -; CDR3nt: TGTGCCAGCAGTCGCTATTCCGGGACGCAGTTGGGCTACACCTTC; CDR3aa: CASSRYSGTQLGYTF
j_gene: TRBJ2-4; v_gene: TRBV7-2; abundance: -; d_gene: -; CDR3nt: TGTGCCAGCGGGCGAGGGGGGTCCGAAAACAGTCAGTACTTC; CDR3aa: CASGRGGSENSQYF
j_gene: TRBJ2-7; v_gene: TRBV6-1; abundance: many; d_gene: -; CDR3nt: TGTGCCAGTAGTAGGACGGGTAGCTCCTACGAGCAGTACTTC; CDR3aa: CASSRTGSSYEQYF
j_gene: TRBJ2-7; v_gene: TRBV28; abundance: many; d_gene: -; CDR3nt: TGTGCCAGCAGTTCGAGCGGGTCGTACCTCTCCTACGAGCAGTACTTC; CDR3aa: CASSSSGSYLSYEQYF
j_gene: TRBJ2-3; v_gene: TRBV5-1; abundance: many; d_gene: -; CDR3nt: TGCGCCAGCAGCTTGGAATGGAGTGGCACAGATACGCAGTATTTT; CDR3aa: CASSLEWSGTDTQYF
j_gene: TRBJ2-1; v_gene: TRBV7-2; abundance: -; d_gene: -; CDR3nt: TGTGCCAGCGGGCCGAGCTCCTACAATGAGCAGTTCTTC; CDR3aa: CASGPSSYNEQFF
j_gene: TRBJ2-7; v_gene: TRBV5-6; abundance: few; d_gene: -; CDR3nt: TGTGCCAGCAGGGATCCGGCGCACGGGAGCTCCAGCGAGCAGTACTTC; CDR3aa: CASRDPAHGSSSEQYF
j_gene: TRBJ1-5; v_gene: TRBV28; abundance: few; d_gene: -; CDR3nt: TGTGCCAGCATCTCCCATGAGCGAGCCCGCAATCAGCCCCAGCATTTT; CDR3aa: CASISHERARNQPQHF
j_gene: TRBJ2-1; v_gene: TRBV29-1; abundance: -; d_gene: TRBD2; CDR3nt: TGCAGCGTTGAATGGACTAGCGGGATGGACAATGAGCAGTTCTTC; CDR3aa: CSVEWTSGMDNEQFF
j_gene: TRBJ1-1; v_gene: TRBV7-2; abundance: few; d_gene: -; CDR3nt: TGTGCCAGCAGCTTAGCTATAGGGCTGGCTGAAGCTTTCTTT; CDR3aa: CASSLAIGLAEAFF
j_gene: TRBJ1-2; v_gene: TRBV20-1; abundance: -; d_gene: -; CDR3nt: TGCAGTGCTACCGTCCCGGGGGGGGGCTATGGCTACACCTTC; CDR3aa: CSATVPGGGYGYTF